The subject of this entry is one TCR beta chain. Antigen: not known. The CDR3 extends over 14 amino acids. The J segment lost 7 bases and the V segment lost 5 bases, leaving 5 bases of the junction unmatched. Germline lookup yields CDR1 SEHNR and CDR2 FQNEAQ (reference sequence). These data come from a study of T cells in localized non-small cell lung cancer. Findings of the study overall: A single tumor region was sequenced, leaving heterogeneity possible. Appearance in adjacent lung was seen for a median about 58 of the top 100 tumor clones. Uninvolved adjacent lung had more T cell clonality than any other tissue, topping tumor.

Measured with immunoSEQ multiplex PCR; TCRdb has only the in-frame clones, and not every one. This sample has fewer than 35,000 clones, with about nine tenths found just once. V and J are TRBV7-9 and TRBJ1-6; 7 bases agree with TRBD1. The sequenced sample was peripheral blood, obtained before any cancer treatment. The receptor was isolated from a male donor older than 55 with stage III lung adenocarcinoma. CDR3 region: CASSHGTANSPLHF. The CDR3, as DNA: TGTGCCAGCAGCCACGGGACAGCGAATTCACCCCTCCACTTT.